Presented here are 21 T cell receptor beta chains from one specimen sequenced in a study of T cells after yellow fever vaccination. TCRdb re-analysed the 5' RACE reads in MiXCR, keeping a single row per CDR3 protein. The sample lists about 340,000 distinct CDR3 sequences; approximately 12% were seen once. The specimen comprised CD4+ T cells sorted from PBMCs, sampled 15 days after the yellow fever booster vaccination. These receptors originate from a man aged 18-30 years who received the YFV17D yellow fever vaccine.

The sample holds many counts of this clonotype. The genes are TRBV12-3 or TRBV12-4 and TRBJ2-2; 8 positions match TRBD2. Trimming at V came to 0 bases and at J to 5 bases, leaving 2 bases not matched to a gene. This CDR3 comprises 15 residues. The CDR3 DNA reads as TGTGCCAGCAGTTTAGCCCCGGGAGGGACCGGGGAGCTGTTTTTT. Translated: CASSLAPGGTGELFF.

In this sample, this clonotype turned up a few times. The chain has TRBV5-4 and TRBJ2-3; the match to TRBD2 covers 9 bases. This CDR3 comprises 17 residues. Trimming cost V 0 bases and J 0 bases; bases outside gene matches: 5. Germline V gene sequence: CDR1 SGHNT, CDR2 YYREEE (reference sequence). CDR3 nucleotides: TGTGCCAGCAGCTTGGTGGGCCTAGCGGGAAGCACAGATACGCAGTATTTT. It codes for CASSLVGLAGSTDTQYF.

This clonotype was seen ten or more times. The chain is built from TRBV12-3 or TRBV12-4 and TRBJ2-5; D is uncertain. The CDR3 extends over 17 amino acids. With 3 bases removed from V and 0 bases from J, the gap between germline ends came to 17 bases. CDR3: CASSFLVRQSHQETQYF. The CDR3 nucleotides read TGTGCCAGCAGTTTTCTGGTGCGGCAGTCACACCAAGAGACCCAGTACTTC.

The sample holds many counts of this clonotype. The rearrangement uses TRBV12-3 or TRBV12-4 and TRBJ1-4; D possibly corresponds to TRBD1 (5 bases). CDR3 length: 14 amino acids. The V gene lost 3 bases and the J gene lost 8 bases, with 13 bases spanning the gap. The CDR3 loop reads CASSLGRVREKLFF. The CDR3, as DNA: TGTGCCAGCAGTTTGGGCAGGGTACGGGAAAAACTGTTTTTT.

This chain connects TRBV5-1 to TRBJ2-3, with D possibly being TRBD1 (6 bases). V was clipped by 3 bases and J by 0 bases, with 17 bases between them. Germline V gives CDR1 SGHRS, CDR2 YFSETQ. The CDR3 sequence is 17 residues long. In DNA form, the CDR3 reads TGCGCCAGCAGCTCCGGCGGAAGGACAGCTAGCACAGATACGCAGTATTTT. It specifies CASSSGGRTASTDTQYF.

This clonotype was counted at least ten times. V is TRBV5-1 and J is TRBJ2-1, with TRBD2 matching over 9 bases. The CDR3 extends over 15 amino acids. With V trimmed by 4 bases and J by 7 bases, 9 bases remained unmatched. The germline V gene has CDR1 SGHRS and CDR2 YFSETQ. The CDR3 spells CASSGRTSEGNEQFF. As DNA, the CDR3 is TGCGCCAGCAGCGGAAGGACTAGCGAGGGGAATGAGCAGTTCTTC.

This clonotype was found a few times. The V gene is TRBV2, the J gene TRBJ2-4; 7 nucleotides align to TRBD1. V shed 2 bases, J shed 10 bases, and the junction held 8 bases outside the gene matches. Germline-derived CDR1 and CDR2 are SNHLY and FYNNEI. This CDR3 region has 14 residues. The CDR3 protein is CASSEIGGPRIQYF. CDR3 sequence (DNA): TGTGCCAGCAGTGAAATAGGGGGCCCGAGGATTCAGTACTTC.

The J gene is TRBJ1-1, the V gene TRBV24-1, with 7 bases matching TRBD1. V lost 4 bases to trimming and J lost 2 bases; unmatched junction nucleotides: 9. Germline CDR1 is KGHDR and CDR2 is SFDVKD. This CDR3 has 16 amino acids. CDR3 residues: CATSEPRTGPNTEAFF. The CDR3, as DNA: TGTGCCACCAGTGAGCCTAGGACAGGACCCAACACTGAAGCTTTCTTT.

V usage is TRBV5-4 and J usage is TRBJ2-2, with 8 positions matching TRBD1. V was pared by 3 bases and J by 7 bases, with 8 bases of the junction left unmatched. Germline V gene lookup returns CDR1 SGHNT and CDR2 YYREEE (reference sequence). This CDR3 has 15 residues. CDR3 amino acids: CASSSPQGAGGELFF. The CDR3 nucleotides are TGTGCCAGCAGCTCACCGCAGGGGGCGGGCGGGGAGCTGTTTTTT.

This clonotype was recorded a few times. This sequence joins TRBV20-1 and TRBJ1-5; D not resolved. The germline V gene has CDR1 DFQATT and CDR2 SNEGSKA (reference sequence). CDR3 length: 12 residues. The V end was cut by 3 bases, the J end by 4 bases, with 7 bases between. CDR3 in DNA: TGCAGTGCTAGCTCCGGGAATCAGCCCCAGCATTTT. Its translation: CSASSGNQPQHF.

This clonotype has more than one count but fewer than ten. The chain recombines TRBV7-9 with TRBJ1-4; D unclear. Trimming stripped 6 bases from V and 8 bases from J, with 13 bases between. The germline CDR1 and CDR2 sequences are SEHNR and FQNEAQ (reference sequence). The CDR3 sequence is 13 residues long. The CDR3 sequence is CASRPSGGEKLFF. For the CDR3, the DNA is TGTGCCAGCAGACCCTCTGGAGGGGAAAAACTGTTTTTT.

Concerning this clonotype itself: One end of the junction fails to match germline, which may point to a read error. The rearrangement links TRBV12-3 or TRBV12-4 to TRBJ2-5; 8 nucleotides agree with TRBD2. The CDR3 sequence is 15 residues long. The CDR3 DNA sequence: TGTTCCAGCTCCCGTTTACCGGGGGGGGAAGAGACCCAGTACTTC. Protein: CSSSRLPGGEETQYF.

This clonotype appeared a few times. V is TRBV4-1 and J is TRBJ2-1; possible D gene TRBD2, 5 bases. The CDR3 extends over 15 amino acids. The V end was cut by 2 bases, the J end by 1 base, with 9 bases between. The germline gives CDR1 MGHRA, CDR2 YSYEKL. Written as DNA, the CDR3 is TGCGCCAGCAGCCAACGCGGACTTTCCTACAATGAGCAGTTCTTC. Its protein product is CASSQRGLSYNEQFF.

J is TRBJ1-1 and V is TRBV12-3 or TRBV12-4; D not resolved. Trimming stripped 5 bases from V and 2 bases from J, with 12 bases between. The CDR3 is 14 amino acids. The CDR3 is CASSPLEVNTEAFF. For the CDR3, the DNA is TGTGCCAGCAGTCCCTTGGAGGTAAACACTGAAGCTTTCTTT.

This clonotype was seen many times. DNA of the CDR3: TGCGCCAGCAGCCAAGACTTTGGGGTTGGACGCATTCAGTACTTC. Translating gives CASSQDFGVGRIQYF. The genes are TRBV4-3 and TRBJ2-4; D gene unclear. Deletions cut 0 bases from V and 9 bases from J, with 15 bases between. The CDR3 consists of 15 residues. Germline V lookup: CDR1 LGHNA, CDR2 YSLEER.

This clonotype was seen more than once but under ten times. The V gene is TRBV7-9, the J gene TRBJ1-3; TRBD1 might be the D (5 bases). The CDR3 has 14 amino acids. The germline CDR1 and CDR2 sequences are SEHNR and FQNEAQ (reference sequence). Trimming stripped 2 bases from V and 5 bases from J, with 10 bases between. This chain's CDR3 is CASSLSGNRNTIYF. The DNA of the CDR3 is TGTGCCAGCAGCTTATCAGGGAACAGAAACACCATATATTTT.

Here the CDR3 reads CASTGLGETQYF. The CDR3 DNA is TGTGCCAGCACAGGGTTGGGGGAGACCCAGTACTTC. The chain joins TRBV2 to TRBJ2-5, with D possibly matching TRBD1 (5 bases). Germline CDR1 SNHLY, CDR2 FYNNEI. The V and J ends lost 7 bases and 5 bases respectively, with 11 bases between them. This CDR3 has 12 residues.

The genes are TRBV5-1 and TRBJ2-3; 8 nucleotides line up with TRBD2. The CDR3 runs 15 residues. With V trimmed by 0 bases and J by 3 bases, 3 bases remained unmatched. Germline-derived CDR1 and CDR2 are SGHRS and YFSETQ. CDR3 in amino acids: CASSLAGGQTDTQYF. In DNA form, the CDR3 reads TGCGCCAGCAGCTTGGCGGGGGGGCAAACAGATACGCAGTATTTT.

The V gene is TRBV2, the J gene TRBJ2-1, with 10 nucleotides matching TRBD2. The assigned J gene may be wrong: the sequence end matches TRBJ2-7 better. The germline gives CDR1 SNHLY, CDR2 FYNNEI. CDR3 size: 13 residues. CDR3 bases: TGTGCCAGCAGCGCCTCACTAGCGGGGGAGCAGTACGTC. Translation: CASSASLAGEQYV.

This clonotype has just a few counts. CDR3: CASSTGQGEAFF. The CDR3 bases are TGTGCCAGCTCAACAGGACAGGGTGAAGCTTTCTTT. The chain combines TRBV18 with TRBJ1-1; TRBD1 agrees at 8 bases. The CDR3 is 12 residues long. Germline V gene lookup returns CDR1 KGHSH and CDR2 LQKENI. Germline trimming cut 5 bases from V and 7 bases from J; bases unmatched to any gene: 3.

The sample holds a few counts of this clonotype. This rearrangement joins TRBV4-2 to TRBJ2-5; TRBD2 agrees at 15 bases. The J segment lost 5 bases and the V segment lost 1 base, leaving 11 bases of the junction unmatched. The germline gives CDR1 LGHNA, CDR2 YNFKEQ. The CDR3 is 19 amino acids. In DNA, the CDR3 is TGTGCCAGCAGCCAAGCTGCCTGGACTAGCGGGGGGGCCGGGGAGACCCAGTACTTC. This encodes CASSQAAWTSGGAGETQYF.